These 32 T cell receptor beta chains were all obtained from the same sample, sequenced in a study of control samples from healthy donors and cancer patients. Libraries were prepared by immunoSEQ multiplex PCR; TCRdb keeps only in-frame clonotypes and omits some of them. The data hold about 120,000 clones, with about 91% observed a single time. Material for sequencing was blood. The receptors were gathered from a man aged 40-49 years in good health.

The rearrangement joins TRBV30 to TRBJ2-3; the match to TRBD2 covers 8 bases. Germline V CDR1 and CDR2: GTSNPN, SVGIG (reference sequence). There are 14 residues in the CDR3. After removal of 5 bases from V and 5 bases from J, the junction contained 9 bases not matched to a gene. CDR3 sequence reads: CAWGGLGLVDTQYF. Here the CDR3 DNA reads TGTGCCTGGGGGGGGCTGGGACTAGTAGATACGCAGTATTTT.

This sequence joins TRBV27 and TRBJ2-1; 7 nucleotides align to TRBD1. CDR1 is MNHEY, CDR2 SMNVEV, per germline (reference sequence). The CDR3 is 13 amino acids. J was trimmed by 4 bases and V by 3 bases; bases with no gene match: 0. In DNA form, the CDR3 reads TGTGCCAGCAGTTTGGACAGGTACAATGAGCAGTTCTTC. Amino acids: CASSLDRYNEQFF.

V and J are TRBV7-2 and TRBJ2-1; TRBD2 is a possible D gene (6 bases). The CDR3 runs 14 residues. V shed 1 base and J shed 10 bases, with 14 bases lying between them. Germline V gives CDR1 SGHTA, CDR2 FQGNSA. The CDR3 DNA is TGTGCCAGCAGCTTAGACGGGACTCACCGGGAGCAGTTCTTC. Residues: CASSLDGTHREQFF. Complete variable domain (other parts from reference TRBV7-2 and TRBJ2-1): GAGVSQSPSNKVTEKGKDVELRCDPISGHTALYWYRQSLGQGLEFLIYFQGNSAPDKSGLPSDRFSAERTGGSVSTLTIQRTQQEDSAVYLCASSLDGTHREQFFGPGTRLTVL.

This clone was counted between two and nine times. The rearrangement links TRBV19 to TRBJ1-5; D is undetermined. V was trimmed by 3 bases and J by 2 bases, leaving 14 bases between them. The germline gives CDR1 LNHDA, CDR2 SQIVND (reference sequence). This CDR3 has 16 residues. This CDR3 is CASSIREGYRNQPQHF. CDR3 sequence (DNA): TGTGCCAGTAGTATCCGAGAAGGGTATCGCAATCAGCCCCAGCATTTT.

The V gene is TRBV24-1, the J gene TRBJ1-5, with unresolved D. CDR3 length: 13 amino acids. V dropped 4 bases and J dropped 1 base, with 4 bases sitting between them. Germline V lookup: CDR1 KGHDR, CDR2 SFDVKD. This CDR3 is CATSEWSNQPQHF. CDR3 DNA sequence: TGTGCCACCAGTGAGTGGAGCAATCAGCCCCAGCATTTT.

A note on this clone: Other nucleotide sequences from this sample produce the same CDR3. The chain combines TRBV15 with TRBJ1-1; D is unclear. Trimming pared 0 bases from V and 3 bases from J, leaving 5 bases between. The CDR3 spans 13 residues. CDR1 and CDR2 (germline): LNHNV, YYDKDF (reference sequence). The CDR3 sequence is CATSRERYTEAFF. In nucleotides, the CDR3 is TGTGCCACCAGCAGAGAACGTTACACTGAAGCTTTCTTT.

V and J are TRBV5-1 and TRBJ1-1; 8 bases map to TRBD1. The V gene's germline CDR1 is SGHRS and CDR2 YFSETQ. CDR3 size: 15 residues. The V and J ends lost 3 bases and 1 base, in that order; junction bases with no gene match: 5. As DNA, the CDR3 is TGCGCCAGCAGCTGGCTGGGACAGGAGAACACTGAAGCTTTCTTT. Translating it yields CASSWLGQENTEAFF.

In its sample, this clone was seen once. CDR3 in amino acids: CASSLRPNQPQHF. The CDR3 DNA reads TGTGCCAGCAGCTTAAGGCCCAATCAGCCCCAGCATTTT. The chain has TRBV7-8 and TRBJ1-5; D gene ambiguous. The CDR3 loop spans 13 amino acids. CDR1 SGHVS and CDR2 FQNEAQ come from the germline V gene. Trimming took 2 bases from V and 3 from J, leaving 5 bases between them. Filled out from reference TRBV7-8 and TRBJ1-5, the complete variable domain reads GAGVSQSPRYKVAKRGQDVALRCDPISGHVSLFWYQQALGQGPEFLTYFQNEAQLDKSGLPSDRFFAERPEGSVSTLKIQRTQQEDSAVYLCASSLRPNQPQHFGDGTRLSIL.

The V and J genes are TRBV7-3 and TRBJ1-6; D is unresolved. The CDR3 sequence is 11 residues long. V was pared by 9 bases and J by 15 bases, with 15 bases between. CDR1 SGHTA and CDR2 FQGTGA come from the germline V gene. The DNA of the CDR3 is TGTGCCAGTCGACAATTTATTCACCTCCACTTT. It is translated as CASRQFIHLHF.

There are a few counts of this clone. The V call is TRBV19, the J call TRBJ1-2; tentatively, D is TRBD1 (6 bases). Trimming stripped 4 bases from V and 4 bases from J, with 10 bases between. The germline V gene encodes CDR1 LNHDA and CDR2 SQIVND (reference sequence). The CDR3 extends over 13 amino acids. This chain's CDR3 is CASSTGVVYGYTF. CDR3 bases: TGTGCCAGTAGTACAGGGGTTGTCTATGGCTACACCTTC.

V usage is TRBV5-1 and J usage is TRBJ2-2; TRBD2 matches at 12 bases. The CDR3 runs to 18 residues. Germline-derived CDR1 and CDR2 are SGHRS and YFSETQ. The ends lost 4 bases at V and 1 base at J; junction bases unmatched: 8. CDR3: CASSERLAGARNTGELFF. DNA for the CDR3: TGCGCCAGCAGCGAGAGACTAGCGGGGGCCAGGAACACCGGGGAGCTGTTTTTT.

CDR3 nucleotide sequence: TGTGCCAGCAGCTGGGACAGGATGATGAACACTGAAGCTTTCTTT. It encodes CASSWDRMMNTEAFF. The genes are TRBV5-6 and TRBJ1-1; the match to TRBD1 covers 8 bases. Trimming took 3 bases from V and 0 from J; bases not matched to a gene: 4. The CDR3 has 15 amino acids. The germline V gene has CDR1 SGHDT and CDR2 YYEEEE.

The J gene is TRBJ1-3, the V gene TRBV7-2; D perhaps matches TRBD1 (6 bases). The CDR3 totals 16 residues. V was cut by 2 bases and J by 4 bases, with 15 bases left in between. Germline V gene data show CDR1 as SGHTA and CDR2 as FQGNSA. In DNA, the CDR3 is TGTGCCAGCAGCTTAAGCTGGGGGGCGCGGGGAAACACCATATATTTT. Translating it yields CASSLSWGARGNTIYF. The full variable domain, completed using reference TRBV7-2 and TRBJ1-3, is GAGVSQSPSNKVTEKGKDVELRCDPISGHTALYWYRQSLGQGLEFLIYFQGNSAPDKSGLPSDRFSAERTGGSVSTLTIQRTQQEDSAVYLCASSLSWGARGNTIYFGEGSWLTVV.

The chain has TRBV27 and TRBJ2-5, with 12 positions matching TRBD1. Trimming removed 4 bases from V and 4 bases from J; junction bases left unmatched: 7. Germline-derived CDR1 and CDR2 are MNHEY and SMNVEV (reference sequence). The CDR3 is 16 amino acids. CDR3 amino acids: CASSSPGTGGRETQYF. Here the CDR3 DNA reads TGTGCCAGCAGTTCCCCCGGGACAGGGGGCCGAGAGACCCAGTACTTC.

J is TRBJ2-7 and V is TRBV5-1; D may be TRBD2 (5 bases). The CDR3 is 14 amino acids. V was shortened by 0 bases and J by 3 bases, with 10 bases between the two germline ends. In germline, CDR1 is SGHRS, CDR2 YFSETQ. The CDR3 spells CASSLGPRDYEQYF. Here the CDR3 DNA reads TGCGCCAGCAGCTTGGGACCCCGGGACTACGAGCAGTACTTC.

V and J are TRBV14 and TRBJ1-1; D is undetermined. V shed 4 bases and J shed 1 base, with 10 bases lying between them. CDR3 length equals 14 residues. The V gene's germline CDR1 is SGHDN and CDR2 FVKESK. CDR3 sequence (DNA): TGTGCCAGCAGCCGGAACACTAAGAACACTGAAGCTTTCTTT. Translating it yields CASSRNTKNTEAFF.

This rearrangement joins TRBV6-2 or TRBV6-3 to TRBJ2-7; a weak D match, TRBD1 (5 bases). CDR3 length equals 16 residues. CDR1 is MNHEY, CDR2 SVGEGT, per germline. The V end lost 2 bases, the J end lost 1 base, and 15 bases lay between the germline ends. The CDR3 here is CASSYGAGPGSYEQYF. CDR3 bases: TGTGCCAGCAGTTACGGGGCAGGGCCAGGGTCCTACGAGCAGTACTTC.

This clone was seen once. V is TRBV12-3 or TRBV12-4 and J is TRBJ1-5; 7 bases are shared with TRBD1. The CDR3 runs 13 residues. V gave up 4 bases and J gave up 6 bases; unmatched junction bases: 3. As DNA, the CDR3 is TGTGCCAGCAGTTCCAGGGGGGGTCAGCCCCAGCATTTT. This gives the protein CASSSRGGQPQHF.

This clone was observed a single time. The chain uses TRBV29-1 and TRBJ1-2; 9 bases map to TRBD1. The CDR3 runs 14 residues. V lost 4 bases to trimming and J lost 4 bases; unmatched junction nucleotides: 7. Per the germline V gene, CDR1 is SQVTM and CDR2 is ANQGSEA. CDR3 residues: CSVGTGVGSYGYTF. In DNA, the CDR3 is TGCAGCGTTGGGACAGGGGTGGGGAGCTATGGCTACACCTTC.

The chain employs TRBV5-6 and TRBJ1-5; 10 nucleotides line up with TRBD1. This CDR3 has 14 amino acids. Germline V gene lookup returns CDR1 SGHDT and CDR2 YYEEEE. V lost 5 bases and J lost 5; bases outside the gene matches: 4. The CDR3, as DNA: TGTGCCAGCAGAAGGACAGGGGGAGATCAGCCCCAGCATTTT. This sequence encodes CASRRTGGDQPQHF.

The chain couples TRBV6-5 to TRBJ2-7; TRBD2 is a possible D gene (5 bases). Trimming removed 4 bases at V and 7 bases at J, with 11 bases between. This CDR3 spans 12 amino acids. From germline, CDR1 is MNHEY and CDR2 SVGAGI. The chain's CDR3 is CASSSPPGEQYF. The CDR3 region has the DNA TGTGCCAGCAGTTCTCCCCCGGGGGAGCAGTACTTC.

This chain connects TRBV18 to TRBJ1-6; the match to TRBD1 covers 7 bases. The CDR3 loop spans 14 amino acids. Losses at the gene ends were 3 bases for V and 5 bases for J; bases not matched to a gene: 1. The germline V gene has CDR1 KGHSH and CDR2 LQKENI. The chain's CDR3 is CASSPDRNNSPLHF. Written as DNA, the CDR3 is TGTGCCAGCTCACCGGACAGGAATAATTCACCCCTCCACTTT.

The chain joins TRBV11-3 to TRBJ2-7; TRBD2 aligns across 10 bases. The CDR3 has 16 amino acids. Trimming removed 1 base from V and 3 bases from J; junction bases left unmatched: 6. Germline CDR1 reads SGHNT; CDR2 reads YENEEA. The CDR3 DNA reads as TGTGCCAGCAGCTTAGGTCTAGCGGGGGACATCTACGAGCAGTACTTC. Its translation is CASSLGLAGDIYEQYF.

In DNA form, the CDR3 reads TGTGCCAGCAGTGAAGGGACTAGCGGGTTGAATGAGCAGTTCTTC. Translating it yields CASSEGTSGLNEQFF. This chain uses TRBV6-1 with TRBJ2-1; 11 positions match TRBD2. Germline-derived CDR1 and CDR2 are MNHNS and SASEGT. V was clipped by 1 base and J by 7 bases; unmatched bases: 3. The CDR3 contains 15 residues.

V usage is TRBV6-5 and J usage is TRBJ1-5, with D perhaps TRBD1 (5 bases). Looked up from germline, CDR1 is MNHEY and CDR2 is SVGAGI. V was pared by 5 bases and J by 7 bases, with 18 bases between. CDR3 length: 15 residues. The CDR3 spells CASSSSGLLGQPQHF. The CDR3 bases are TGTGCCAGCAGTAGCTCGGGACTCCTCGGCCAGCCCCAGCATTTT.

The count of this clone is one. The chain combines TRBV7-2 with TRBJ1-6; the match to TRBD1 covers 7 bases. CDR1 and CDR2 (germline): SGHTA, FQGNSA. The V gene end was trimmed by 5 bases and the J gene end by 8 bases; junction bases not matched to a gene: 3. This CDR3 is built from 13 residues. The chain's CDR3 is CASSSTGDSPLHF. The CDR3 nucleotides are TGTGCCAGCAGCAGTACAGGGGATTCACCCCTCCACTTT.

The rearrangement uses TRBV27 and TRBJ2-1; 11 nucleotides match TRBD2. V lost 6 bases and J lost 2; bases outside the gene matches: 3. This CDR3 comprises 15 residues. Germline V gives CDR1 MNHEY, CDR2 SMNVEV (reference sequence). The CDR3 region is CASRNSGGAYNEQFF. DNA of the CDR3: TGTGCCAGCAGGAATAGCGGGGGGGCCTACAATGAGCAGTTCTTC.

The chain uses TRBV11-3 and TRBJ1-2; possibly TRBD1 for D (6 bases). The CDR3 covers 13 residues. Trimming took 6 bases from V and 4 from J, leaving 12 bases between them. Germline assignment: CDR1 SGHNT and CDR2 YENEEA. CDR3 in DNA: TGTGCCAGCAGTCGTACAGGGATCTATGGCTACACCTTC. Translating gives CASSRTGIYGYTF. Complete variable domain (other parts from reference TRBV11-3 and TRBJ1-2): EAGVVQSPRYKIIEKKQPVAFWCNPISGHNTLYWYLQNLGQGPELLIRYENEEAVDDSQLPKDRFSAERLKGVDSTLKIQPAELGDSAVYLCASSRTGIYGYTFGSGTRLTVV.

V and J are TRBV5-1 and TRBJ1-2; TRBD1 agrees at 9 bases. CDR1 and CDR2 (germline): SGHRS, YFSETQ. The CDR3 length is 13 residues. After removal of 4 bases from V and 6 bases from J, the junction contained 4 bases not matched to a gene. CDR3 DNA: TGCGCCAGCAGCCTACGGACAGGGGATGGCTACACCTTC. Residues: CASSLRTGDGYTF.

This chain uses TRBV6-2 or TRBV6-3 with TRBJ1-6; 9 positions agree with TRBD1. CDR1 is MNHEY and CDR2 is SVGEGT in the germline V gene. The trim removed 3 bases at V and 2 bases at J, leaving 8 bases unmatched. This CDR3 is built from 18 residues. For the CDR3, the DNA is TGTGCCAGCAGTTATTCTGGACAGGGGAACCCCTATAATTCACCCCTCCACTTT. Its translation: CASSYSGQGNPYNSPLHF.

J is TRBJ2-3 and V is TRBV19; TRBD1 agrees at 11 bases. In germline, CDR1 is LNHDA, CDR2 SQIVND (reference sequence). V shed 5 bases, J shed 10 bases, and the junction held 14 bases outside the gene matches. There are 16 residues in the CDR3. CDR3 loop: CASSPDRGPMLEPQYF. CDR3 in DNA: TGTGCCAGTAGTCCGGACAGGGGGCCGATGTTGGAGCCGCAGTATTTT.

The chain carries TRBV5-6 and TRBJ2-7; D may correspond to TRBD1 or TRBD2 (5 bases each). V was trimmed by 0 bases and J by 9 bases, leaving 10 bases between them. CDR1 and CDR2 from the germline V gene are SGHDT and YYEEEE. The CDR3 is 12 amino acids. CDR3 loop: CASSLAWGWQYF. The CDR3 DNA follows: TGTGCCAGCAGCTTGGCCTGGGGGTGGCAGTACTTC. The full variable domain, with the rest looked up from reference TRBV5-6 and TRBJ2-7, is DAGVTQSPTHLIKTRGQQVTLRCSPKSGHDTVSWYQQALGQGPQFIFQYYEEEERQRGNFPDRFSGHQFPNYSSELNVNALLLGDSALYLCASSLAWGWQYFGPGTRLTVT.